The rows below give T cell receptor beta chains drawn from one sample of a study of blood T cell repertoires in COVID-19. Profiled with immunoSEQ multiplex PCR; TCRdb holds only in-frame clones, not every one. The table has roughly 200,000 clones, approximately 83% seen once. Input material: peripheral blood. These receptors all come from a man between 60 and 75 years old with acute or convalescent COVID-19. The CDR3 runs from the conserved cysteine through the conserved F or W. A D gene is named only where the DNA matches it firmly. Size is omitted from some rows. Given values are once, few, many or a class for expanded clones.

.	.	TRBV6-2/TRBV6-3	TRBJ2-2	TGTGCCAGCAGCCCGGGCAGGGATGGCACCGGGGAGCTGTTTTTT	CASSPGRDGTGELFF
.	.	TRBV5-1	TRBJ2-7	TGCGCCAGCAGCTTGGACCGGACTAACTACGAGCAGTACTTC	CASSLDRTNYEQYF
.	.	TRBV5-1	TRBJ1-1	TGCGCCAGCAGCCTCCAGGGACAGAACACTGAAGCTTTCTTT	CASSLQGQNTEAFF
.	TRBD1	TRBV27	TRBJ2-7	TGTGCCAGCAGTTTAATGTCAGGGGGTAAGGAGCAGTACTTC	CASSLMSGGKEQYF
.	.	TRBV9	TRBJ1-6	TGTGCCAGCAGCGTCGTTGAGGTCCCGATGTATAATTCACCCCTCCACTTT	CASSVVEVPMYNSPLHF
.	TRBD2	TRBV10-3	TRBJ2-2	TGTGCCATCAGACCTAGCGGAATGAACACCGGGGAGCTGTTTTTT	CAIRPSGMNTGELFF
once	TRBD1	TRBV6-6	TRBJ2-2	TGTGCCAGCAGTTACTCGAAAGGACAGGGGGCCGGGGAGCTGTTTTTT	CASSYSKGQGAGELFF
once	.	TRBV18	TRBJ2-1	TGTGCCAGCTCACCACCAGGCGGGCGCTCCTACAATGAGCAGTTCTTC	CASSPPGGRSYNEQFF
.	TRBD2	TRBV7-8	TRBJ2-7	TGTGCCAGCAGCTTCGGACTAGCCCACGAGCAGTACTTC	CASSFGLAHEQYF
.	TRBD1	TRBV28	TRBJ2-2	TGTGCCGTTCGGACAGGAGCGAACACCGGGGAGCTGTTTTTT	CAVRTGANTGELFF
few	TRBD1	TRBV5-1	TRBJ2-1	TGCGCCAGCGGCTTTATTCCGGGACAGGGGGTCTATGGTGAGCAGTTCTTC	CASGFIPGQGVYGEQFF
.	.	TRBV10-3	TRBJ1-2	TGTGCCAACGGAGGAGGGGCCTATGGCTACACCTTC	CANGGGAYGYTF
.	.	TRBV5-1	TRBJ2-2	TGCGCCAGCAGCTCTCAAACGGGGGCGAACACCGGGGAGCTGTTTTTT	CASSSQTGANTGELFF
.	TRBD1	TRBV2	TRBJ2-5	TGTGCCAGCAGCTACCGGGACAGGGGGCAAGAGACCCAGTACTTC	CASSYRDRGQETQYF
.	TRBD1	TRBV3-1/TRBV3-2	TRBJ1-5	TGTGCCAGCAGCCAAGGTGGGACAGGAGGCAATCAGCCCCAGCATTTT	CASSQGGTGGNQPQHF
.	TRBD1	TRBV27	TRBJ1-5	TGTGCCAGCACCAGGACAGGGGGACGGTATCAGCCCCAGCATTTT	CASTRTGGRYQPQHF
.	TRBD2	TRBV5-1	TRBJ2-7	TGCGCCAGCAGCCGAACTAGCGTGGGGACCTACGAGCAGTACTTC	CASSRTSVGTYEQYF
.	.	TRBV2	TRBJ1-6	TGTGCCAGCAGTGTTCTCAGGGAAAATTCACCCCTCCACTTT	CASSVLRENSPLHF
.	.	TRBV5-1	TRBJ1-1	TGCGCCAGCAGCTTGAAGTCGGCGGGGATGAACACTGAAGCTTTCTTT	CASSLKSAGMNTEAFF
.	.	TRBV7-9	TRBJ2-7	TGTGCCAGCAGCCTAACAGGAACATCCAACGAGCAGTACTTC	CASSLTGTSNEQYF
.	TRBD1	TRBV6-5	TRBJ2-1	TGTGCCAGCAGTTCCGGGACAGTCTCCTACAATGAGCAGTTCTTC	CASSSGTVSYNEQFF
.	.	TRBV28	TRBJ1-1	TGTGCCAGCAGCCTCCCAGGGCGAGGCACTGAAGCTTTCTTT	CASSLPGRGTEAFF
.	TRBD2	TRBV5-1	TRBJ2-7	TGCGCCAGCAGCTTGACTAGCGGGGTCTCCTACGAGCAGTACTTC	CASSLTSGVSYEQYF
.	.	TRBV19	TRBJ1-2	TGTGCCAGTAGTATCGACCATCCAGGGGTCGCTTATGGCTACACCTTC	CASSIDHPGVAYGYTF
.	.	TRBV4-1	TRBJ2-1	TGCGCCAGCAGCCAAGGGGCAGCGTGGGAGAGGACCTACAATGAGCAGTTCTTC	CASSQGAAWERTYNEQFF
.	TRBD1	TRBV19	TRBJ1-6	TGTGCCAGTAACGATTGGGGCAGGGGGAATTCACCCCTCCACTTT	CASNDWGRGNSPLHF
.	TRBD1	TRBV29-1	TRBJ2-7	TGCAGCGTTGATTCAGGGGGCAACGAGCAGTACTTC	CSVDSGGNEQYF
.	.	TRBV10-3	TRBJ1-1	TGTGCCATCAGTCTACAGGGACTGAACACTGAAGCTTTCTTT	CAISLQGLNTEAFF
.	.	TRBV5-4	TRBJ2-3	TGTGCCAGCAGCTTGTTAGGGGGAACTAGCACAGATACGCAGTATTTT	CASSLLGGTSTDTQYF
.	.	TRBV5-4	TRBJ2-7	TGTGCCAGCAGCTCCCGTGTTTCTCCCTACGAGCAGTACTTC	CASSSRVSPYEQYF
.	.	TRBV15	TRBJ2-5	TGTGCCACCAGCGCCCGGACGGGACAAGAGACCCAGTACTTC	CATSARTGQETQYF
.	TRBD2	TRBV9	TRBJ2-3	TGTGCCAGCAGTAGGCTAGCGGGAGCGATAGATACGCAGTATTTT	CASSRLAGAIDTQYF
.	TRBD1	TRBV10-3	TRBJ1-4	TGTGCCACCCGGGACAGGGTTGTTGAAAAACTGTTTTTT	CATRDRVVEKLFF
.	TRBD2	TRBV4-1	TRBJ2-3	TGCGCCAGCAGCCAAGAGCTCCTGGCTAGCGGGCGCACAGATACGCAGTATTTT	CASSQELLASGRTDTQYF
.	.	TRBV15	TRBJ2-3	TGTGCCACCAGCAGAGATAAGGCAGGGTCTAGCACAGATACGCAGTATTTT	CATSRDKAGSSTDTQYF
once	TRBD1	TRBV27	TRBJ2-7	TGTGCCAGCAGTTTAAGGACAGGGGAGATCTACGAGCAGTACTTC	CASSLRTGEIYEQYF
.	.	TRBV5-8	TRBJ2-7	TGTGCCAGCAGCTTCCCTAACGGGAACTACGAGCAGTACTTC	CASSFPNGNYEQYF
.	TRBD2	TRBV3-1/TRBV3-2	TRBJ2-7	TGTGCCAGCAGCCCAACTGGGACTAGCGTCTCCTACGAGCAGTACTTC	CASSPTGTSVSYEQYF
few	TRBD2	TRBV19	TRBJ2-7	TGTGCCAGTAGTACTAGCGGGGGCTCCTACGAGCAGTACTTC	CASSTSGGSYEQYF
.	TRBD1	TRBV10-3	TRBJ2-1	TGTGCCATCAAGGGACAGGGGAACGGGAGGAGTTATGAGCAGTTCTTC	CAIKGQGNGRSYEQFF
once	.	TRBV20-1	TRBJ1-5	TGCAGTGCTAGTACCCGAGACTTAGACCGGGCCCAGCATTTT	CSASTRDLDRAQHF
.	.	TRBV28	TRBJ1-2	TGTGCCAGCAGAAACCCTTCTCGGGACATACACTTCTACACCTTC	CASRNPSRDIHFYTF
.	TRBD1	TRBV10-3	TRBJ2-7	TGTGCCATCAGTGAGTCGAGGGACAGGCTCAGTCTGTACTTC	CAISESRDRLSLYF